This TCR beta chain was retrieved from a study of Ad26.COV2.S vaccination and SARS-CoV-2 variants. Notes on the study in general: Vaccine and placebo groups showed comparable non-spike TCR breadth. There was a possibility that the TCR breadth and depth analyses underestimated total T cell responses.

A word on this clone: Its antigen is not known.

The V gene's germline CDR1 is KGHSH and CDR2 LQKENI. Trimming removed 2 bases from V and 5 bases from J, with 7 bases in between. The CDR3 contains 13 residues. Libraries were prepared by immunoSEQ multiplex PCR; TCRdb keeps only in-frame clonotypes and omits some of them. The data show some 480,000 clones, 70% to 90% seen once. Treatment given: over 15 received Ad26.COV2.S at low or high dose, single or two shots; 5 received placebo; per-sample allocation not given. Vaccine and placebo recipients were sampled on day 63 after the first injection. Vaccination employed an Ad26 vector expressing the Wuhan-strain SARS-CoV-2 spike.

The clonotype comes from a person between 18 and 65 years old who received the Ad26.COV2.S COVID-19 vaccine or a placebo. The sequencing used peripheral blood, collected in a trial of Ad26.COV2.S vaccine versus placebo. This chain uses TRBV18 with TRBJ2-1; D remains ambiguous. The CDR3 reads CASSPGRDNEQFF. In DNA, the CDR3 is TGTGCCAGCTCACCAGGCAGAGACAATGAGCAGTTCTTC. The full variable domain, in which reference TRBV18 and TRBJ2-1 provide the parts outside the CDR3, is NAGVMQNPRHLVRRRGQEARLRCSPMKGHSHVYWYRQLPEEGLKFMVYLQKENIIDESGMPKERFSAEFPKEGPSILRIQQVVRGDSAAYFCASSPGRDNEQFFGPGTRLTVL.